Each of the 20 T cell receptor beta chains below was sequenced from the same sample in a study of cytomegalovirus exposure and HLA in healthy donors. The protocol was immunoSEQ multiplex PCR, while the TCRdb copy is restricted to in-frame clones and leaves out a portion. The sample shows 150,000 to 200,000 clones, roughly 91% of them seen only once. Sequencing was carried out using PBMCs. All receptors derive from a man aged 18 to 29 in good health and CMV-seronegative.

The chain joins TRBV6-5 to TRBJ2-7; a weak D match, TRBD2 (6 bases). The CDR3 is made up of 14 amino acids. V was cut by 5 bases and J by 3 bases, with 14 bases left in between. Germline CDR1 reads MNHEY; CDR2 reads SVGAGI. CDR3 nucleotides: TGTGCCAGCAGTCAGTACGGGGGAATCTACGAGCAGTACTTC. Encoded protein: CASSQYGGIYEQYF.

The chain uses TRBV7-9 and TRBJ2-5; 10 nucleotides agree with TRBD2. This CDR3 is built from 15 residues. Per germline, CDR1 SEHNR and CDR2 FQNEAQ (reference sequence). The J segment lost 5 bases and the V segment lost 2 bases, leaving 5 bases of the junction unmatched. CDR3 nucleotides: TGTGCCAGCAGCTTAATAGCGGGGGGACGGGAGACCCAGTACTTC. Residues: CASSLIAGGRETQYF.

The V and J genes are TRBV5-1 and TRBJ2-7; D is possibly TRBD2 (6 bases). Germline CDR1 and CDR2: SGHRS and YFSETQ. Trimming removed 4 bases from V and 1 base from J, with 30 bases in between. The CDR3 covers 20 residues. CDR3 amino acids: CASSPDLQDISGPYSYEQYF. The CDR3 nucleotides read TGCGCCAGCAGCCCGGACCTCCAAGACATAAGCGGGCCTTATTCCTACGAGCAGTACTTC.

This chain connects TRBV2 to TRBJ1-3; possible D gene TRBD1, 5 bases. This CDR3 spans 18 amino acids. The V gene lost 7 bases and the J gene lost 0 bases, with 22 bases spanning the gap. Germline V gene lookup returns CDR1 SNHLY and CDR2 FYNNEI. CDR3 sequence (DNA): TGTGCCAGCAACGTATCGTCCGGACACCGCCGCTCTGGAAACACCATATATTTT. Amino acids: CASNVSSGHRRSGNTIYF.

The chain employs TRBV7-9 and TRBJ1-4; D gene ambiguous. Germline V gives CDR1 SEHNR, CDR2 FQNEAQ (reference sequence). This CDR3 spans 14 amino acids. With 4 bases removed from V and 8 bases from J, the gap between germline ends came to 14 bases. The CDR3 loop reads CASSWAGDPEKLFF. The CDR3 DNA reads TGTGCCAGCAGCTGGGCCGGCGACCCGGAAAAACTGTTTTTT.

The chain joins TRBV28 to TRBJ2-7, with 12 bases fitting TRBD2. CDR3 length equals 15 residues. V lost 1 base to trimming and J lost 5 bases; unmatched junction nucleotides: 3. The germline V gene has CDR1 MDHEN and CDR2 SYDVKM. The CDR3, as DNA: TGTGCCAGCAGTTTATTACTAGCGGGAGGCAACGAGCAGTACTTC. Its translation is CASSLLLAGGNEQYF.

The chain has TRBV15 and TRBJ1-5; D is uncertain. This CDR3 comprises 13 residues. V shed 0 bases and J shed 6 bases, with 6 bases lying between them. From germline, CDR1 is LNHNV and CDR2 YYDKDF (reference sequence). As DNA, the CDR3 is TGTGCCACCAGCAGAGATAGGAGTCAGCCCCAGCATTTT. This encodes CATSRDRSQPQHF.

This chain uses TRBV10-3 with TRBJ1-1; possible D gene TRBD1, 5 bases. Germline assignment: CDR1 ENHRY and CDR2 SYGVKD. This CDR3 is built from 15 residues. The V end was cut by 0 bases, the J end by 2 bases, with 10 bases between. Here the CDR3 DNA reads TGTGCCATCAGTGAGTCGACAGTAGGAAACACTGAAGCTTTCTTT. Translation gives CAISESTVGNTEAFF.

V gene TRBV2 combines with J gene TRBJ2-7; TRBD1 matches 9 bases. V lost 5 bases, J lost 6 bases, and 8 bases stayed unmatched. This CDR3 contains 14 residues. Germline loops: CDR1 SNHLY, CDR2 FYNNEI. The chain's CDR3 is CASSTGTGTPEQYV. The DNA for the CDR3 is TGTGCCAGCAGTACCGGGACAGGGACCCCCGAGCAGTACGTC.

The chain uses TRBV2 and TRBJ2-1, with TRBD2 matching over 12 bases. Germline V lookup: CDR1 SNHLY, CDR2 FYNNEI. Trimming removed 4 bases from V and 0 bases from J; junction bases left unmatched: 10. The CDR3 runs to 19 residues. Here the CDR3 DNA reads TGTGCCAGCAGTGGTTTGGCTAGCGGGAGGGCGAGCTCCTACAATGAGCAGTTCTTC. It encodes CASSGLASGRASSYNEQFF.

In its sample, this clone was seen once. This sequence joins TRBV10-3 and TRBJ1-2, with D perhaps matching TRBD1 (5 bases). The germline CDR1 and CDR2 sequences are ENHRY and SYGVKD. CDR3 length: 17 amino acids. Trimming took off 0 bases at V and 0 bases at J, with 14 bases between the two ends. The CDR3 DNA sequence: TGTGCCATCAGTGAGTCGGCCCCAGACAGTTCTAACTATGGCTACACCTTC. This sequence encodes CAISESAPDSSNYGYTF.

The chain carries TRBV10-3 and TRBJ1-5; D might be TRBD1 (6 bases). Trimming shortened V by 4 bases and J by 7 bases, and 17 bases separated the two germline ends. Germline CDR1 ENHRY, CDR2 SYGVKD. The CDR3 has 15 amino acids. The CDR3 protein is CAISGTGQSSQPQHF. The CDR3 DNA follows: TGTGCCATCAGTGGGACTGGACAGTCATCCCAGCCCCAGCATTTT.

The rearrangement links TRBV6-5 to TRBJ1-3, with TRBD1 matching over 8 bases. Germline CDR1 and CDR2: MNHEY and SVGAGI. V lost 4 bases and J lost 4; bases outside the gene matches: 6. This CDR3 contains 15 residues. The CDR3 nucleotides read TGTGCCAGCAGTTCCAGACAGGGGAGAGGAAACACCATATATTTT. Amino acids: CASSSRQGRGNTIYF.

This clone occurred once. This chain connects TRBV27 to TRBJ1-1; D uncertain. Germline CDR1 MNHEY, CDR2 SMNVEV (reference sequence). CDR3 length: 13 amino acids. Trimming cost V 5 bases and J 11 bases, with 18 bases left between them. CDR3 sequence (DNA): TGTGCCAGCAGTACTACAATCGGGCGGAGGGCTTTCTTT. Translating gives CASSTTIGRRAFF.

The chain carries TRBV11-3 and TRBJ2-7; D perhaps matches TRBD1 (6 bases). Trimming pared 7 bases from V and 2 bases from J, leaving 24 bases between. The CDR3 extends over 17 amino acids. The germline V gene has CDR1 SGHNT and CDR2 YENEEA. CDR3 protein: CASTIITAGVGTYEQYF. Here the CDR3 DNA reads TGTGCCAGCACCATAATTACGGCAGGGGTCGGAACCTACGAGCAGTACTTC. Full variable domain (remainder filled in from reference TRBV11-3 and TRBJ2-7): EAGVVQSPRYKIIEKKQPVAFWCNPISGHNTLYWYLQNLGQGPELLIRYENEEAVDDSQLPKDRFSAERLKGVDSTLKIQPAELGDSAVYLCASTIITAGVGTYEQYFGPGTRLTVT.

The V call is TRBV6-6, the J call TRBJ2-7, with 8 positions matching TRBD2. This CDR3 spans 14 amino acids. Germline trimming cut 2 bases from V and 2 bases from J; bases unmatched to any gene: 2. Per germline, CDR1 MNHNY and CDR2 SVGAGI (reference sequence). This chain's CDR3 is CASSYAGGPYEQYF. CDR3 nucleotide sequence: TGTGCCAGCAGTTACGCGGGAGGCCCCTACGAGCAGTACTTC.

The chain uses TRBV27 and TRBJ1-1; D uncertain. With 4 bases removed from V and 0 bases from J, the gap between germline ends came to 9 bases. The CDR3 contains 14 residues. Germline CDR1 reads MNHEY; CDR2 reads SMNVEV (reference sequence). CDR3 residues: CASSSNLLNTEAFF. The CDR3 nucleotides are TGTGCCAGCAGTTCCAACTTGTTGAACACTGAAGCTTTCTTT.

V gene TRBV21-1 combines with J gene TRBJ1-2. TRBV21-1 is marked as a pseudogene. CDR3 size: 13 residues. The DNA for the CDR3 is TGTTCCCCGGGGGAGGGGCGCGTTAAGGGCTACACCTTC. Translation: CSPGEGRVKGYTF.

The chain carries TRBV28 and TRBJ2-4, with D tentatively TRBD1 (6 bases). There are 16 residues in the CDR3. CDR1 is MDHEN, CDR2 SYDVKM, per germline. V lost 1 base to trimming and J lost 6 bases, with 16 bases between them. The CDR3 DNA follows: TGTGCCAGCAGTTTATCCCCACAGGGTGGGGGAAACATTCAGTACTTC. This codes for CASSLSPQGGGNIQYF. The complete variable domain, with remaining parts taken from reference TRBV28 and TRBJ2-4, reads DVKVTQSSRYLVKRTGEKVFLECVQDMDHENMFWYRQDPGLGLRLIYFSYDVKMKEKGDIPEGYSVSREKKERFSLILESASTNQTSMYLCASSLSPQGGGNIQYFGAGTRLSVL.

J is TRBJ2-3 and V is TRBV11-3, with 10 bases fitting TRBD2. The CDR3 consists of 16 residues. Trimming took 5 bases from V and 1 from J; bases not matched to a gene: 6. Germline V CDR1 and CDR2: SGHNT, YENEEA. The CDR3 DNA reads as TGTGCCAGCAGCCCATTAGCGGGAGGTCGCACAGATACGCAGTATTTT. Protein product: CASSPLAGGRTDTQYF. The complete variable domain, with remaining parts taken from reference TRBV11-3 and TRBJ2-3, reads EAGVVQSPRYKIIEKKQPVAFWCNPISGHNTLYWYLQNLGQGPELLIRYENEEAVDDSQLPKDRFSAERLKGVDSTLKIQPAELGDSAVYLCASSPLAGGRTDTQYFGPGTRLTVL.